The T cell receptor (beta chain) described here comes from a study of radiation and T cells in renal cell carcinoma. About the research overall: Nephrectomy followed 15 Gy stereotactic body radiation by 4 weeks.

The time point here: baseline pretreatment blood. Specified treatment: 15 Gy SBRT to primary tumor, nephrectomy 4 weeks later. This renal cell carcinoma was of the clear cell type. Sequenced by immunoSEQ multiplex PCR; TCRdb stores in-frame clones only, minus some. The table lists 95,000 to 150,000 clones, roughly four fifths of them singletons. Germline V gene data show CDR1 as MDHEN and CDR2 as SYDVKM. The CDR3 length is 16 residues. Trimming took 2 bases from V and 7 from J; bases not matched to a gene: 8. Here the sequenced sample was blood, taken from a patient whose treatment included radiotherapy and nephrectomy. The V call is TRBV28, the J call TRBJ1-5, with 10 nucleotides matching TRBD1. This sequence was found in a woman aged 55-69 years with renal cell carcinoma. CDR3 protein: CASSLTGTGAWQPQHF. Here the CDR3 DNA reads TGTGCCAGCAGTTTAACAGGGACAGGGGCATGGCAGCCCCAGCATTTT.